Listed below are T cell receptor beta chains from one sample, sequenced in a study of early T cells in non-severe SARS-CoV-2 infection. TCRdb ran MiXCR on the 5' RACE reads and lists one entry per CDR3 protein. The repertoire includes 85,000 to 90,000 distinct CDR3 sequences, over 12% of them detected once, and around 0.5% sits in the top ten. The specimen sequenced was whole blood. These receptors originate from an adult who was a healthcare worker with PCR-confirmed SARS-CoV-2 infection or an uninfected control (not recorded which). CDR3s include the opening cysteine and the closing phenylalanine or tryptophan. The order of the fields is J gene, D gene, V gene, clone size, CDR3 protein, CDR3 DNA. The D gene is left open where the match is weak. Not every row has a clone size; where given, it reads once, few, many or a size class.

TRBJ1-5 | . | TRBV20-1 | many | CSARSDTNQPQHF | TGCAGTGCTAGATCGGATACTAATCAGCCCCAGCATTTT
TRBJ1-6 | . | TRBV19 | . | CASSPPPSSYNSPLHF | TGTGCCAGTAGCCCACCGCCGAGCTCCTATAATTCACCCCTCCACTTT
TRBJ1-2 | . | TRBV18 | . | CASSPGEAYGYTF | TGTGCCAGCTCACCAGGGGAAGCATATGGCTACACCTTC
TRBJ2-3 | . | TRBV11-2 | many | CASSIGEQDTQYF | TGTGCCAGCAGCATTGGGGAACAGGATACGCAGTATTTT
TRBJ2-2 | . | TRBV7-6 | many | CASSLGWGSTGELFF | TGTGCCAGCAGCTTAGGTTGGGGGTCCACCGGGGAGCTGTTTTTT
TRBJ2-5 | . | TRBV24-1 | . | CATSDLRGSFLQETQYF | TGTGCCACCAGTGATTTGCGCGGGTCCTTCCTCCAAGAGACCCAGTACTTC
TRBJ2-1 | . | TRBV10-3 | . | CATADSLNEQFF | TGTGCCACGGCGGACAGCCTCAATGAGCAGTTCTTC
TRBJ2-3 | TRBD1 | TRBV4-1 | few | CASSQETGGGDTQYF | TGCGCCAGCAGCCAAGAAACAGGGGGCGGAGATACGCAGTATTTT
TRBJ2-3 | TRBD1 | TRBV28 | . | CASRQDRVGADTQYF | TGTGCCAGCAGACAGGACAGGGTCGGGGCAGATACGCAGTATTTT
TRBJ2-5 | TRBD2 | TRBV5-1 | few | CASSLSLSGGGGETQYF | TGCGCCAGCAGCTTATCACTTAGCGGGGGAGGCGGAGAGACCCAGTACTTC